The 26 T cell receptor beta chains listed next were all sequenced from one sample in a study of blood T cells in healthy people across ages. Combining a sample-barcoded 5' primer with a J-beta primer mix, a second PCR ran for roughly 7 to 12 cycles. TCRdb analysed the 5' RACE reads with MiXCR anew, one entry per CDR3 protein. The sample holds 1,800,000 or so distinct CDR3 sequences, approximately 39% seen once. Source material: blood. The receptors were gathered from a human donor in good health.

The CDR3 DNA reads TGTGCCAGCAGCTTAGGCGGGACAGGGACCTATGGCTACACCTTC. Translation gives CASSLGGTGTYGYTF. The chain combines TRBV7-2 with TRBJ1-2; TRBD1 aligns across 9 bases. Germline CDR1 is SGHTA and CDR2 is FQGNSA. V shed 1 base, J shed 4 bases, and the junction held 4 bases outside the gene matches. CDR3 length equals 15 residues.

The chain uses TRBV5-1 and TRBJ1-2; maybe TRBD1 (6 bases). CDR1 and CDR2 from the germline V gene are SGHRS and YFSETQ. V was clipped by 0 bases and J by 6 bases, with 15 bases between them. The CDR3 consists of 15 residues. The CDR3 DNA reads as TGCGCCAGCAGCTTGGACGGGGGCACAGTTGATGGCTACACCTTC. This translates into CASSLDGGTVDGYTF. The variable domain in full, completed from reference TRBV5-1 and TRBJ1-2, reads KAGVTQTPRYLIKTRGQQVTLSCSPISGHRSVSWYQQTPGQGLQFLFEYFSETQRNKGNFPGRFSGRQFSNSRSEMNVSTLELGDSALYLCASSLDGGTVDGYTFGSGTRLTVV.

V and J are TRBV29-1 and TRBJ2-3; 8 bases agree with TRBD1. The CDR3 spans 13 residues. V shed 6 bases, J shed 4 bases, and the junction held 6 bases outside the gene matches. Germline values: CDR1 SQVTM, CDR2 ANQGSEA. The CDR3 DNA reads TGCAGCGTCGCGGGACAGGTCGCAGATACGCAGTATTTT. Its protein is CSVAGQVADTQYF.

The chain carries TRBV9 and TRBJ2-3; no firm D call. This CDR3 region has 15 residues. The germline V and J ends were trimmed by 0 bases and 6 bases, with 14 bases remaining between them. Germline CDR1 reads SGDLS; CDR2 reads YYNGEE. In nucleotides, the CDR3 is TGTGCCAGCAGCGTAGGAGGAGCACAGAGTGATACGCAGTATTTT. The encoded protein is CASSVGGAQSDTQYF.

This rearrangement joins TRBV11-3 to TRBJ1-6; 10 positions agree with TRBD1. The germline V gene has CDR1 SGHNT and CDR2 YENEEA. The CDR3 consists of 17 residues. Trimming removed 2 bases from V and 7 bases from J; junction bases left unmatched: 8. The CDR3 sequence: CASSLIKGTGENSPLHF. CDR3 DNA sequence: TGTGCCAGCAGCTTAATTAAGGGGACAGGGGAGAATTCACCCCTCCACTTT.

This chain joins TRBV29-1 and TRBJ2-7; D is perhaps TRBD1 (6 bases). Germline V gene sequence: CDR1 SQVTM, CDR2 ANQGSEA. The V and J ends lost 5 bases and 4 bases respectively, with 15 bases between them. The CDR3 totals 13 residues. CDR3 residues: CSVWRQDGYEQYF. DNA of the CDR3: TGCAGCGTTTGGAGACAGGATGGATACGAGCAGTACTTC.

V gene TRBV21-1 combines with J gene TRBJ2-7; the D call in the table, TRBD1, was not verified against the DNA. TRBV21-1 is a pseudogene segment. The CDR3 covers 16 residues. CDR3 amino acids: CASSGLIRDRVDEQYF. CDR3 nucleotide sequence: TGTGCCAGCAGCGGGTTAATAAGGGACAGGGTTGACGAGCAGTACTTC.

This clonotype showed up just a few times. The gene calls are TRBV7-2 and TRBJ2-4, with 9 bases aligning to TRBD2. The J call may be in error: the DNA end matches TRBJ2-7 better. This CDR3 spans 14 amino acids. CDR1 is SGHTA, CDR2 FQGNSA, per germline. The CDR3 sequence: CASSLLRGGGEQYF. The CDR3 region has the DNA TGTGCCAGCAGTCTCTTGCGGGGGGGCGGCGAGCAGTACTTC.

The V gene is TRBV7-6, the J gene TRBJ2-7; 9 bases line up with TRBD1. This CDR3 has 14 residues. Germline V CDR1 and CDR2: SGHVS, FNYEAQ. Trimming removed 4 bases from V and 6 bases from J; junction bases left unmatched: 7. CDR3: CASSYGQGFPEQYF. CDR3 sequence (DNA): TGTGCCAGCAGCTATGGACAGGGGTTTCCCGAGCAGTACTTC.

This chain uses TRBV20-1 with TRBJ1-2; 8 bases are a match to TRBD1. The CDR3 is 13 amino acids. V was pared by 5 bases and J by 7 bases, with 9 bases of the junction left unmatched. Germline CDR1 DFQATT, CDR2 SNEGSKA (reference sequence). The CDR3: CSAHGAGGSGYTF. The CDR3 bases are TGCAGTGCTCACGGTGCAGGGGGCTCTGGCTACACCTTC.

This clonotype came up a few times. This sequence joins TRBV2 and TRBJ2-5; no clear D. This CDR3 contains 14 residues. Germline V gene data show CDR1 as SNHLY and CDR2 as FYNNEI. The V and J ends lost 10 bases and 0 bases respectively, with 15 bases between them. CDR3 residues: CATDPSEYQETQYF. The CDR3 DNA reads TGTGCCACCGATCCCTCAGAGTACCAAGAGACCCAGTACTTC.

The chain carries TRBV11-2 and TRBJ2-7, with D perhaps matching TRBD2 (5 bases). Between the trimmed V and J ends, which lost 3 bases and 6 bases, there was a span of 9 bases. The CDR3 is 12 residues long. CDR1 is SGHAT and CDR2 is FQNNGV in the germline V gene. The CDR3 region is CASSFIGSEQYF. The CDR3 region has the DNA TGTGCCAGCAGCTTTATAGGGAGCGAGCAGTACTTC.

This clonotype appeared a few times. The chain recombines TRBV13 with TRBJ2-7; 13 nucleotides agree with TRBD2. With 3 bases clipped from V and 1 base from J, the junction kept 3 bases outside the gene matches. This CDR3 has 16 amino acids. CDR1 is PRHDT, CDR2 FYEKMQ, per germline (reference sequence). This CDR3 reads CASSFRLAGGSYEQYF. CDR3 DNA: TGTGCCAGCAGCTTTAGACTAGCGGGGGGTTCCTACGAGCAGTACTTC.

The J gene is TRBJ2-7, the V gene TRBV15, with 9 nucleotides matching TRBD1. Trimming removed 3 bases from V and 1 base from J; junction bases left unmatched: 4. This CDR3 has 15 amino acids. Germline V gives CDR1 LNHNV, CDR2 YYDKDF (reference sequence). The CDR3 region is CATSSGQGSSYEQYF. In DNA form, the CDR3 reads TGTGCCACCAGCAGCGGACAGGGGAGTTCCTACGAGCAGTACTTC.

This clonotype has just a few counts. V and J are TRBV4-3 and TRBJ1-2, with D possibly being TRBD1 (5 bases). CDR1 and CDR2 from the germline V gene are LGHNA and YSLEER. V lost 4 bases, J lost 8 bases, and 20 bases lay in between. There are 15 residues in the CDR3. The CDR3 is CASSRVQGAPAGYTF. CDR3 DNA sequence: TGCGCCAGCAGCCGCGTCCAGGGTGCTCCTGCGGGCTACACCTTC.

CDR3 loop: CASSYGTDLYGYTF. The DNA for the CDR3 is TGTGCCAGCAGCTATGGGACCGATCTCTATGGCTACACCTTC. V usage is TRBV12-3 or TRBV12-4 and J usage is TRBJ1-2; tentative D call: TRBD1 (5 bases). V was cut by 6 bases and J by 4 bases, with 15 bases left in between. CDR3 length: 14 residues.

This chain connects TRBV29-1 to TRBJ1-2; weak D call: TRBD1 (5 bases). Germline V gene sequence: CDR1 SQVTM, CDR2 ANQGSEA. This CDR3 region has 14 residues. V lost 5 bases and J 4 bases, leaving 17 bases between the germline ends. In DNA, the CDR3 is TGCAGCGTTTGGCAGCACCAGGGCCTCTATGGCTACACCTTC. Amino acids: CSVWQHQGLYGYTF.

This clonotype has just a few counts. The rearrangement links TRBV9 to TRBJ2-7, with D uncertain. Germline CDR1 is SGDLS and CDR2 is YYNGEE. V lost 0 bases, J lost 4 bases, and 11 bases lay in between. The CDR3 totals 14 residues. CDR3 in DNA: TGTGCCAGCAGCGTAGGGGGTGATGAGTACGAGCAGTACTTC. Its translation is CASSVGGDEYEQYF. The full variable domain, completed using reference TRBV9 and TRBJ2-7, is DSGVTQTPKHLITATGQRVTLRCSPRSGDLSVYWYQQSLDQGLQFLIQYYNGEERAKGNILERFSAQQFPDLHSELNLSSLELGDSALYFCASSVGGDEYEQYFGPGTRLTVT.

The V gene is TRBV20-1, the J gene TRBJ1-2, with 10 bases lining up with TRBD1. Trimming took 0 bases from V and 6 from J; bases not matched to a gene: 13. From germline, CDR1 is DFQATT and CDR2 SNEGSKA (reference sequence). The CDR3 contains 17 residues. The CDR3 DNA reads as TGCAGTGCTAGAGATCAGTCGGTGGGGACAGGGGAGGATGGCTACACCTTC. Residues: CSARDQSVGTGEDGYTF.

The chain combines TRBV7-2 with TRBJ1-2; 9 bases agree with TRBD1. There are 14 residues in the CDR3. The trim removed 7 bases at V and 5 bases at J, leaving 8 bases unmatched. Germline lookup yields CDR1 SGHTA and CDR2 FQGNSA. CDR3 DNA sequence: TGTGCCAGCAACTCGGGACAGGGTATTTATGGCTACACCTTC. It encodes CASNSGQGIYGYTF.

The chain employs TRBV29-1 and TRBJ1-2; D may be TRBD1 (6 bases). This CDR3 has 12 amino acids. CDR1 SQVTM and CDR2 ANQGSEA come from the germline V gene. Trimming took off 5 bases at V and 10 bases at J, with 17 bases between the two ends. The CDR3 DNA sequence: TGCAGCGTTCCGGGGGACATCAATGACTACACCTTC. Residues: CSVPGDINDYTF.

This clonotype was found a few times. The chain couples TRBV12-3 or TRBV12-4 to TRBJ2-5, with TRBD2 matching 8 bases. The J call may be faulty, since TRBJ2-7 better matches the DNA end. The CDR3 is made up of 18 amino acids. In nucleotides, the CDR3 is TGTGCCAGCAGTCCGTCAACCGGGACTAGAGGTTTCATCTACGAGCAGTACTTC. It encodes CASSPSTGTRGFIYEQYF.

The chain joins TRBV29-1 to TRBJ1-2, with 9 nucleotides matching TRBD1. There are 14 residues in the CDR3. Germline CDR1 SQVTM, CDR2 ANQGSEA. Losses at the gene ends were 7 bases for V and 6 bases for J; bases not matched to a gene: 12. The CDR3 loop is CSAGGGTGTNGYTF. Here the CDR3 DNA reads TGCAGCGCCGGGGGGGGGACAGGGACGAATGGCTACACCTTC.

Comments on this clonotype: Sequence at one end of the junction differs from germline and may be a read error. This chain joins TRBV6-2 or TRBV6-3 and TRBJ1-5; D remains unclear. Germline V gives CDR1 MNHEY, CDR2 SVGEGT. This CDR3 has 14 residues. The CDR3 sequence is CASSYSGGVWPLHF. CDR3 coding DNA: TGTGCCAGCAGTTACTCCGGCGGGGTATGGCCCCTGCATTTT.

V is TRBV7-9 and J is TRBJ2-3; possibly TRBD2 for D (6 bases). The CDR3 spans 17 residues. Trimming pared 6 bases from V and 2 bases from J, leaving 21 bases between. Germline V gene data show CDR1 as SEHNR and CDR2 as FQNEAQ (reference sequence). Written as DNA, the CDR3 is TGTGCCAGCAGTCAAGTGGGTGGCGGGGAGAACACAGATACGCAGTATTTT. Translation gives CASSQVGGGENTDTQYF.

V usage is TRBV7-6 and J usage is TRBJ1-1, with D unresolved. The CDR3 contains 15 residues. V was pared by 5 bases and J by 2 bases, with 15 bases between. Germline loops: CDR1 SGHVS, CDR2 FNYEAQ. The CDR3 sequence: CASSASNGPNTEAFF. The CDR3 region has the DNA TGTGCCAGCAGCGCCTCGAACGGTCCCAACACTGAAGCTTTCTTT.